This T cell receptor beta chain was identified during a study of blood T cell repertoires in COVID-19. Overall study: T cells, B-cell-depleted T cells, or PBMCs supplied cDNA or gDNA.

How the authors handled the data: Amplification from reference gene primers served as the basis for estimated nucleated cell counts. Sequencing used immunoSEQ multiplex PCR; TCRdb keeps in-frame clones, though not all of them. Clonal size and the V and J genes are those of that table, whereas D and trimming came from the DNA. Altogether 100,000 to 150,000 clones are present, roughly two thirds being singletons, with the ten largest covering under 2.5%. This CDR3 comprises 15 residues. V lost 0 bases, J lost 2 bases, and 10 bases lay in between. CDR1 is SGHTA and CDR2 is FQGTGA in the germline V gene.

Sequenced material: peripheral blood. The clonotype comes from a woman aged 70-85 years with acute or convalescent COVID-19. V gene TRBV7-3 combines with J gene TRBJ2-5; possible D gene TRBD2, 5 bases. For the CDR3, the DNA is TGTGCCAGCAGCTTAACCAGCGGCCGGCAAGAGACCCAGTACTTC. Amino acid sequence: CASSLTSGRQETQYF.